These T cell receptor beta chains were read from a single sample in a study of long-term antiretroviral therapy in people with HIV. The repertoire was sequenced with immunoSEQ multiplex PCR; TCRdb's copy has only in-frame clones and lacks some. The repertoire holds about 22,000 clones, with 79% as singletons. Source: unsorted PBMCs, taken 4.1 years after starting antiretroviral therapy. These receptors originate from a woman aged 40 to 50 with HIV. The CDR3 runs from the conserved cysteine through the conserved F or W. Each record gives: J gene, V gene, D gene, clone size, CDR3 length, CDR3 protein, CDR3 DNA. D genes are given only for firm matches. Expanded clones are given a class, and other clones once, few, many or no size at all.

J gene: TRBJ2-6
V gene: TRBV6-4
D gene: NA
clone size: few
CDR3 length: 14
CDR3 protein: CASKSGPGANVLTF
CDR3 DNA: TGTGCCAGCAAGTCAGGCCCTGGGGCCAACGTCCTGACTTTC

J gene: TRBJ2-7
V gene: TRBV10-3
D gene: TRBD1
clone size: NA
CDR3 length: 15
CDR3 protein: CAISETSGQASKQYF
CDR3 DNA: TGTGCCATCAGTGAGACCTCGGGACAGGCCTCCAAGCAGTACTTC

J gene: TRBJ1-2
V gene: TRBV6-4
D gene: TRBD1
clone size: NA
CDR3 length: 13
CDR3 protein: CASSDRGSGGYTF
CDR3 DNA: TGTGCCAGCAGCGACAGGGGGAGTGGAGGCTACACCTTC

J gene: TRBJ2-5
V gene: TRBV11-2
D gene: TRBD2
clone size: NA
CDR3 length: 16
CDR3 protein: CASSVGTSGGEETQYF
CDR3 DNA: TGTGCCAGCAGCGTCGGGACTAGCGGGGGAGAAGAGACCCAGTACTTC

J gene: TRBJ1-2
V gene: TRBV29-1
D gene: NA
clone size: NA
CDR3 length: 12
CDR3 protein: CSVAQGRNGYTF
CDR3 DNA: TGCAGCGTTGCTCAGGGGCGGAATGGCTACACCTTC

J gene: TRBJ2-1
V gene: TRBV27
D gene: TRBD1
clone size: NA
CDR3 length: 16
CDR3 protein: CASSLEPGQGAHEQFF
CDR3 DNA: TGTGCCAGCAGTTTAGAACCGGGACAGGGGGCCCATGAGCAGTTCTTC

J gene: TRBJ2-1
V gene: TRBV18
D gene: TRBD2
clone size: NA
CDR3 length: 15
CDR3 protein: CASSQGLAGVQEQFF
CDR3 DNA: TGTGCCAGCTCACAGGGACTAGCGGGAGTACAAGAGCAGTTCTTC

J gene: TRBJ1-6
V gene: TRBV11-2
D gene: TRBD1
clone size: few
CDR3 length: 16
CDR3 protein: CASSSGGDSLDSPLHF
CDR3 DNA: TGTGCCAGCAGCTCAGGCGGGGACAGTTTAGACTCACCCCTCCACTTT

J gene: TRBJ1-1
V gene: TRBV5-8
D gene: TRBD1
clone size: NA
CDR3 length: 12
CDR3 protein: CASSFFTGTGFF
CDR3 DNA: TGTGCCAGCAGCTTCTTCACCGGGACAGGATTCTTT

J gene: TRBJ2-1
V gene: TRBV19
D gene: NA
clone size: NA
CDR3 length: 13
CDR3 protein: CASSGRYLDEQFF
CDR3 DNA: TGTGCCAGTAGCGGCCGTTATTTGGATGAGCAGTTCTTC

J gene: TRBJ2-7
V gene: TRBV5-1
D gene: NA
clone size: NA
CDR3 length: 16
CDR3 protein: CASSSTAGGGVFEQYF
CDR3 DNA: TGCGCCAGCAGTTCTACAGCGGGCGGAGGGGTCTTCGAGCAGTACTTC

J gene: TRBJ1-2
V gene: TRBV19
D gene: NA
clone size: NA
CDR3 length: 13
CDR3 protein: CASSIRGTYGYTF
CDR3 DNA: TGTGCCAGTAGTATTCGAGGTACCTATGGCTACACCTTC

J gene: TRBJ2-3
V gene: TRBV29-1
D gene: TRBD2
clone size: NA
CDR3 length: 15
CDR3 protein: CSVDTSGPLTDTQYF
CDR3 DNA: TGCAGCGTTGATACTAGCGGGCCTCTCACAGATACGCAGTATTTT

J gene: TRBJ1-2
V gene: TRBV6-5
D gene: NA
clone size: NA
CDR3 length: 14
CDR3 protein: CASSYGGRAYGYTF
CDR3 DNA: TGTGCCAGCAGTTACGGGGGGCGGGCCTATGGCTACACCTTC

J gene: TRBJ2-7
V gene: TRBV18
D gene: NA
clone size: few
CDR3 length: 13
CDR3 protein: CASSPTASYEQYF
CDR3 DNA: TGTGCCAGCTCACCGACAGCATCCTACGAGCAGTACTTC

J gene: TRBJ1-6
V gene: TRBV4-3
D gene: TRBD1
clone size: NA
CDR3 length: 14
CDR3 protein: CASRPGQGSSPLHF
CDR3 DNA: TGCGCCAGCAGGCCGGGACAGGGGAGTTCACCCCTCCACTTT

J gene: TRBJ1-5
V gene: TRBV6-5
D gene: NA
clone size: once
CDR3 length: 13
CDR3 protein: CASSYDEGQPQHF
CDR3 DNA: TGTGCCAGCAGTTACGACGAGGGTCAGCCCCAGCATTTT

J gene: TRBJ1-4
V gene: TRBV5-4
D gene: NA
clone size: NA
CDR3 length: 17
CDR3 protein: CASSFVGIGATNEKLFF
CDR3 DNA: TGTGCCAGCAGCTTTGTTGGTATTGGAGCAACTAATGAAAAACTGTTTTTT